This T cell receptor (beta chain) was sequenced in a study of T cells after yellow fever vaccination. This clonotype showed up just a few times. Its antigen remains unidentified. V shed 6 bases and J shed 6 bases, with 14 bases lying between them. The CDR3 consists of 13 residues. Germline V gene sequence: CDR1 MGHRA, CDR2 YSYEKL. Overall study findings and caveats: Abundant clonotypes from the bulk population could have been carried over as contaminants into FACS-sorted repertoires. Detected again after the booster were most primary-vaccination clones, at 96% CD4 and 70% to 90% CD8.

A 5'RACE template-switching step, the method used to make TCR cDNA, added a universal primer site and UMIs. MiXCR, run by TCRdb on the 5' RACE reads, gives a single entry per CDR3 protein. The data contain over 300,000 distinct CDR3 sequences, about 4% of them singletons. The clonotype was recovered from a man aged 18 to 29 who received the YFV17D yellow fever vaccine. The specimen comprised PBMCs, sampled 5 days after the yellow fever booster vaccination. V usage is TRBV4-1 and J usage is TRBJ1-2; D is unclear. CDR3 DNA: TGCGCCAGCAGGGGGAGGACGGGGAATGGCTACACCTTC. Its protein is CASRGRTGNGYTF.